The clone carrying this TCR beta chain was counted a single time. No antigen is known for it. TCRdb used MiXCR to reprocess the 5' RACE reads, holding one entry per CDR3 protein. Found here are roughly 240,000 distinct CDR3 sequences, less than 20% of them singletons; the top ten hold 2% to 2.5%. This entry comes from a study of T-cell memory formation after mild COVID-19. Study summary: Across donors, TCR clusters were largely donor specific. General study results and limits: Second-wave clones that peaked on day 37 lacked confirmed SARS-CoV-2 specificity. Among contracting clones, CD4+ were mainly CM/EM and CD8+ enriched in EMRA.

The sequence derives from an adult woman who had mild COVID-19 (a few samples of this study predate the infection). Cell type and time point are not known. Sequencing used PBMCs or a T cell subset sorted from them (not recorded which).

The CDR3 DNA sequence: TGCGCCAGCAGCAGGGACAGCGGAGGCACTGAAGCTTTCTTT. Protein: CASSRDSGGTEAFF. This chain uses TRBV5-1 with TRBJ1-1, with 7 bases aligning to TRBD1. The CDR3 has 14 amino acids. J lost 4 bases, V lost 4 bases, and 7 bases had no gene match. The germline V gene encodes CDR1 SGHRS and CDR2 YFSETQ.